These 2 T cell receptor beta chains were sequenced from one sample in a study of tumor-infiltrating lymphocytes in primary liver carcinoma. The authors made TCR beta cDNA from around 500 ng total RNA with a constant-region primer. Sequencing libraries for TCR beta derived from three nested multiplex PCR rounds that used slightly modified ARM-PCR. Running roughly 10 cycles apiece, the first two PCR rounds relied on TRBV1-TRBV30 forward primers together with a C-beta reverse primer. Via MiXCR, TCRdb re-called the multiplex PCR reads, giving one row per CDR3 protein. This sample has 100,000 to 150,000 distinct CDR3 sequences, with 50% to 65% found just once. DNA and RNA were both co-extracted from approximately 20-30 mg of bulk tissue that had not been sorted. The sample consisted of liver tumor tissue from sampling region 1. Noted subset: tumor region T1, superior pole. The receptors originated from an older woman with primary liver carcinoma and hepatitis B virus infection.

This sequence joins TRBV28 and TRBJ2-1, with 9 bases identical to TRBD1. This CDR3 comprises 15 residues. Germline loops: CDR1 MDHEN, CDR2 SYDVKM. V lost 7 bases, J lost 3 bases, and 7 bases stayed unmatched. The CDR3 sequence is CASIVSGQGYNEQFF. CDR3 sequence (DNA): TGTGCCAGCATCGTGTCGGGACAGGGCTACAATGAGCAGTTCTTC.

The V gene is TRBV6-1, the J gene TRBJ2-1, with D possibly being TRBD2 (6 bases). There are 15 residues in the CDR3. From germline, CDR1 is MNHNS and CDR2 SASEGT. Trimming removed 2 bases from V and 5 bases from J, with 13 bases in between. The chain's CDR3 is CASSELATEDNEQFF. The DNA for the CDR3 is TGTGCCAGCAGTGAACTAGCGACGGAGGACAATGAGCAGTTCTTC.